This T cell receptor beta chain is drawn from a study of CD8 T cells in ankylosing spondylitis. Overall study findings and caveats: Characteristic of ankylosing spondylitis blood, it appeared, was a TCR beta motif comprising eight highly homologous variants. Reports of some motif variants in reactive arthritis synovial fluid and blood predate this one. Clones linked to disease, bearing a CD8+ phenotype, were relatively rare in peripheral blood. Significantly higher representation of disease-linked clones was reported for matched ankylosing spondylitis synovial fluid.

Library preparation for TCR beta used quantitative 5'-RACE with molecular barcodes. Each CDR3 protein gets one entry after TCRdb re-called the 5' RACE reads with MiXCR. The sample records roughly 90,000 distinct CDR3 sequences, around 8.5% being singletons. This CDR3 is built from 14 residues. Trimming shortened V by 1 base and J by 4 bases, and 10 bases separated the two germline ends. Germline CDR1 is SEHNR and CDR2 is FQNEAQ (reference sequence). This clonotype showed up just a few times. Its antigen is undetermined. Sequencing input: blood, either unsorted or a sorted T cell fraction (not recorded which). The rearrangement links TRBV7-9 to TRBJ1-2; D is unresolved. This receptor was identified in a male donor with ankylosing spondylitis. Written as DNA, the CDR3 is TGTGCCAGCAGCTTAGTAATCGCCCGCTATGGCTACACCTTC. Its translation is CASSLVIARYGYTF.